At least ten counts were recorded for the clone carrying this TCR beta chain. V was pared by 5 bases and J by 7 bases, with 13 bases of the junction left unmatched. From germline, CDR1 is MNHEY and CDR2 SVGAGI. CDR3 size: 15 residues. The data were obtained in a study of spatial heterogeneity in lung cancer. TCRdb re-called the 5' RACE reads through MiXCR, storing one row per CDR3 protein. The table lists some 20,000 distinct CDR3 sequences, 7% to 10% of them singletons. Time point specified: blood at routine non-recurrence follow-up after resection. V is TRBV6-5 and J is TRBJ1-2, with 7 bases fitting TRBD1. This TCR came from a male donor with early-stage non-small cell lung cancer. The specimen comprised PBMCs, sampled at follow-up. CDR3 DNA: TGTGCCAGCAGTCCGAGGCAGGGGGTAAGGGCTGGCTACACCTTC. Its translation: CASSPRQGVRAGYTF.